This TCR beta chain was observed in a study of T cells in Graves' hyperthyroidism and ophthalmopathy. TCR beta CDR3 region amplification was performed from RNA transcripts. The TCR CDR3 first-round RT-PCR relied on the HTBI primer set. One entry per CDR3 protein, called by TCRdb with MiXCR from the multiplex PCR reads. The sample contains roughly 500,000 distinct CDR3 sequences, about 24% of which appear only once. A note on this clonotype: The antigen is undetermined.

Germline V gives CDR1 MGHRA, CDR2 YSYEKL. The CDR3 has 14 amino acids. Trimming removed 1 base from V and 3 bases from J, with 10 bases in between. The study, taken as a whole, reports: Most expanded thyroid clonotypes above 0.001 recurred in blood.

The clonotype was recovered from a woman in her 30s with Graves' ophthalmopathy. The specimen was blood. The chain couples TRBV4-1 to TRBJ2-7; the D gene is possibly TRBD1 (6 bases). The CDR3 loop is CASSQGRGVYEQYF. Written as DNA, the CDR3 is TGCGCCAGCAGCCAAGGCAGGGGTGTCTACGAGCAGTACTTC.